This T cell receptor beta chain was sequenced during a study of T cells in Graves' hyperthyroidism and ophthalmopathy. Study findings and constraints: Most clonotypes that expanded in the thyroid above 0.001 also showed up in blood. A 13 V-J model separated ophthalmopathy from stable hyperthyroidism.

V was trimmed by 0 bases and J by 5 bases, leaving 8 bases between them. The CDR3 sequence is 13 residues long. Looked up from germline, CDR1 is GTSNPN and CDR2 is SVGIG (reference sequence). Amplification targeted TCR beta CDR3 regions from RNA transcripts. TCR CDR3 regions were first amplified by RT-PCR with HTBI primers. From the multiplex PCR reads, TCRdb called clonotypes with MiXCR, one entry per CDR3 protein. The sample lists hundreds of thousands of distinct CDR3 sequences; about 15% were seen once. Each patient was aged 18 to 65 and had newly diagnosed hyperthyroidism of under 2 months' duration. It was uncontrolled infection, other autoimmune disease, pregnancy or lactation that excluded patients. This clonotype was recorded at least ten times. Its antigen is still unknown.

The sample comprised blood. V usage is TRBV30 and J usage is TRBJ2-1; D gene unclear. The TCR originated in a woman aged 18-35 years with Graves' hyperthyroidism. CDR3 in amino acids: CAWSVRVNNEQFF. The CDR3 DNA follows: TGTGCCTGGAGTGTAAGAGTGAACAATGAGCAGTTCTTC.